This passage covers 7 T cell receptor beta chains from one sample sequenced in a study of T cell changes during pregnancy in multiple sclerosis. Sequencing used immunoSEQ multiplex PCR; TCRdb keeps in-frame clones, though not all of them. The sample lists about 68,000 clones; just over 90% were seen once. The sequenced sample was peripheral blood, obtained in the third trimester of pregnancy. The receptors derive from a female donor with multiple sclerosis, enrolled in a pregnancy study.

J is TRBJ1-2 and V is TRBV6-5; D is unresolved. V gave up 10 bases and J gave up 4 bases, with 16 bases separating them. This CDR3 region has 13 residues. Germline lookup yields CDR1 MNHEY and CDR2 SVGAGI. This chain's CDR3 is CATLQEAGYGYTF. CDR3 DNA sequence: TGTGCCACCCTTCAGGAGGCCGGCTATGGCTACACCTTC.

The rearrangement links TRBV2 to TRBJ1-5; D remains unclear. V lost 4 bases and J lost 0, with 13 bases in between. The germline V gene has CDR1 SNHLY and CDR2 FYNNEI. CDR3 size: 16 residues. CDR3 DNA: TGTGCCAGCAGTGGGTTGGGCGGGGTTAGCAATCAGCCCCAGCATTTT. This encodes CASSGLGGVSNQPQHF.

V usage is TRBV5-1 and J usage is TRBJ2-1, with a weak D call TRBD2 (6 bases). The V and J ends lost 5 bases and 0 bases respectively, with 9 bases between them. The CDR3 length is 14 residues. The germline V gene has CDR1 SGHRS and CDR2 YFSETQ. The CDR3 DNA follows: TGCGCCAGCAGATCCGGGAGCTCCTACAATGAGCAGTTCTTC. This codes for CASRSGSSYNEQFF.

The chain links TRBV5-1 to TRBJ1-2; 9 bases line up with TRBD1. Germline V gene data show CDR1 as SGHRS and CDR2 as YFSETQ. This CDR3 is built from 16 residues. The ends lost 0 bases at V and 8 bases at J; junction bases unmatched: 11. The CDR3 sequence is CASSLDTGTGTRGYTF. The CDR3 DNA sequence: TGCGCCAGCAGCTTGGACACCGGGACAGGGACTCGAGGCTACACCTTC.

This chain uses TRBV27 with TRBJ1-1; 10 nucleotides agree with TRBD1. Germline-derived CDR1 and CDR2 are MNHEY and SMNVEV (reference sequence). This CDR3 has 12 residues. Unmatched junction bases numbered 8, after V lost 10 bases and J lost 9 bases. CDR3 nucleotides: TGTGCCATTTACTCGACAGGGGGCAAAGCTTTCTTT. Translation gives CAIYSTGGKAFF.

The DNA of the CDR3 is TGCGCCAGCATGGACCAGACAGGGGACGAGCAGTACTTC. Translation: CASMDQTGDEQYF. This rearrangement joins TRBV5-1 to TRBJ2-7; 8 nucleotides match TRBD1. From germline, CDR1 is SGHRS and CDR2 YFSETQ. The CDR3 extends over 13 amino acids. V gave up 6 bases and J gave up 5 bases; unmatched junction bases: 7.

The chain uses TRBV30 and TRBJ2-7, with D perhaps TRBD2 (7 bases). In germline, CDR1 is GTSNPN, CDR2 SVGIG (reference sequence). CDR3 length: 14 amino acids. V gave up 4 bases and J gave up 5 bases, with 18 bases separating them. The CDR3 DNA is TGTGCCTGGATCGGGGGCGGGAGAATCCACGAGCAGTACTTC. Encoded protein: CAWIGGGRIHEQYF.